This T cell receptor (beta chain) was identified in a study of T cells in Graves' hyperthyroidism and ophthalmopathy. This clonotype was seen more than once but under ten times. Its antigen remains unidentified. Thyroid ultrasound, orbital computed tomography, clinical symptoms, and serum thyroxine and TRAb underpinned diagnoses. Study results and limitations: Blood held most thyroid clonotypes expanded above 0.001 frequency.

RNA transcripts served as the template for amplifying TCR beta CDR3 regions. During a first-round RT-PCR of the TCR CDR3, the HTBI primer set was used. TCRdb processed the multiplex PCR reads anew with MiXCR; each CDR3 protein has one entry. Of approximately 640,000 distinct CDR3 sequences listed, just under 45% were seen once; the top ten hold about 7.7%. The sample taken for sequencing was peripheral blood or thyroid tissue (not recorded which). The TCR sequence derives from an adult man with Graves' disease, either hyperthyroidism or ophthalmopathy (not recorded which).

This CDR3 is CASSLSETSSYNSPLHF. The CDR3 coding sequence is TGTGCCAGCAGCCTATCGGAAACTAGCTCCTATAATTCACCCCTCCACTTT. V gene TRBV6-1 combines with J gene TRBJ1-6, with no clear D. The CDR3 loop spans 17 amino acids. V dropped 6 bases and J dropped 0 bases, with 15 bases sitting between them. CDR1 and CDR2 from the germline V gene are MNHNS and SASEGT.